Following are 19 T cell receptor beta chains from one sample sequenced in a study of T cell repertoires in cytomegalovirus infection. TCRdb re-called the reads with MiXCR, one entry per CDR3 protein. The sample lists almost 500,000 distinct CDR3 sequences; about 11% were seen once. Sequences were obtained from PBMCs. These receptor sequences come from a human donor in good health (CMV status not recorded). Some clones in this sample may be carry-over from other donors' samples.

On this clonotype itself: This may arise from a read error, as a much more abundant clone is one base away. The chain joins TRBV29-1 to TRBJ2-1, with D perhaps TRBD1 (5 bases). CDR1 and CDR2 from the germline V gene are SQVTM and ANQGSEA. This CDR3 has 11 residues. V was trimmed by 4 bases and J by 5 bases, leaving 6 bases between them. The CDR3 DNA reads as TGCAGCGTTGGACAGCACAATGAGCAGTTCTTC. Translated: CSVGQHNEQFF.

The CDR3 DNA sequence: TGTGCCAGCAATGAGGGCTACTCCTACAATGAGCAGTTCTTC. Translated, it gives CASNEGYSYNEQFF. The V gene is TRBV25-1, the J gene TRBJ2-1; D perhaps matches TRBD2 (5 bases). The V gene lost 7 bases and the J gene lost 0 bases, with 10 bases spanning the gap. CDR1 MGHDK and CDR2 SYGVNS come from the germline V gene. The CDR3 loop spans 14 amino acids. Variable domain in full (rest from reference TRBV25-1 and TRBJ2-1): EADIYQTPRYLVIGTGKKITLECSQTMGHDKMYWYQQDPGMELHLIHYSYGVNSTEKGDLSSESTVSRIRTEHFPLTLESARPSHTSQYLCASNEGYSYNEQFFGPGTRLTVL.

The V call is TRBV20-1, the J call TRBJ2-3; D unresolved. The CDR3 is made up of 10 amino acids. Germline V gene lookup returns CDR1 DFQATT and CDR2 SNEGSKA (reference sequence). V lost 6 bases, J lost 2 bases, and 3 bases lay in between. CDR3 coding DNA: TGCAGTGCGGACACAGATACGCAGTATTTT. Its translation is CSADTDTQYF.

This CDR3 reads CAWAGLSYEQYF. The CDR3 nucleotides are TGTGCCTGGGCCGGACTCTCCTACGAGCAGTACTTC. V and J are TRBV30 and TRBJ2-7; a possible D gene is TRBD2 (5 bases). V lost 5 bases, J lost 0 bases, and 8 bases lay in between. Germline V gives CDR1 GTSNPN, CDR2 SVGIG (reference sequence). The CDR3 contains 12 residues.

This clonotype was found a few times. The V and J genes are TRBV20-1 and TRBJ2-2; 13 bases are shared with TRBD2. The CDR3 has 16 amino acids. Trimming at V came to 0 bases and at J to 4 bases, leaving 2 bases not matched to a gene. Germline CDR1 reads DFQATT; CDR2 reads SNEGSKA (reference sequence). DNA for the CDR3: TGCAGTGCTAGAGAGGGGACTAGCGGGGCCACCGGGGAGCTGTTTTTT. Amino acid sequence: CSAREGTSGATGELFF.

This clonotype was found many times. The J gene is TRBJ2-1, the V gene TRBV7-6; the match to TRBD2 covers 11 bases. CDR1 is SGHVS and CDR2 is FNYEAQ in the germline V gene. The length of the CDR3 is 14 residues. J gave up 7 bases and V 5 bases, and 4 bases lay outside the gene matches. CDR3 sequence reads: CASSARTSGNEQFF. The CDR3 DNA reads as TGTGCCAGCAGCGCCCGGACTAGCGGGAATGAGCAGTTCTTC.

The gene calls are TRBV6-6 and TRBJ1-3; D gene uncertain. The germline V gene has CDR1 MNHNY and CDR2 SVGAGI (reference sequence). The V and J ends lost 6 bases and 0 bases respectively, with 9 bases between them. CDR3 length: 14 residues. In DNA form, the CDR3 reads TGTGCCAGCAGCCCAACATACTCTGGAAACACCATATATTTT. This codes for CASSPTYSGNTIYF.

This clonotype was found many times. The V and J genes are TRBV7-2 and TRBJ1-1, with a weak D call TRBD1 (5 bases). The CDR3 has 14 residues. Trimming pared 4 bases from V and 6 bases from J, leaving 15 bases between. The germline V gene has CDR1 SGHTA and CDR2 FQGNSA. Here the CDR3 reads CASSSRRAVAEAFF. CDR3 in DNA: TGTGCCAGCAGCTCTCGCAGGGCTGTCGCTGAAGCTTTCTTT.

This clonotype has at least ten counts. DNA of the CDR3: TGTGCCAGCAGTTCCGACAGGGGACCCCTCCACTTT. Amino acids: CASSSDRGPLHF. This sequence joins TRBV7-6 and TRBJ1-6; 8 bases map to TRBD1. The CDR3 has 12 amino acids. The V gene end was trimmed by 6 bases and the J gene end by 12 bases; junction bases not matched to a gene: 4. Germline V lookup: CDR1 SGHVS, CDR2 FNYEAQ.

This clonotype has only a few counts. The V call is TRBV19, the J call TRBJ1-2; 7 nucleotides line up with TRBD1. Per germline, CDR1 LNHDA and CDR2 SQIVND (reference sequence). The CDR3 is made up of 15 amino acids. Trimming took 7 bases from V and 2 from J; bases not matched to a gene: 10. CDR3 bases: TGTGCCAGTAACATTCAACAGGGGAAGAACTATGGCTACACCTTC. This gives the protein CASNIQQGKNYGYTF.

CDR3 nucleotides: TGTGCCAGCAGTTACTTGCGGGGGGGCCAGGAGACCCAGTACTTC. This encodes CASSYLRGGQETQYF. The chain has TRBV6-5 and TRBJ2-5, with 9 positions matching TRBD2. Germline V lookup: CDR1 MNHEY, CDR2 SVGAGI. Germline trimming cut 1 base from V and 5 bases from J; bases unmatched to any gene: 5. The CDR3 is 15 residues long.

The sample holds many counts of this clonotype. The chain employs TRBV7-2 and TRBJ2-7; 10 bases are shared with TRBD2. Germline V gene lookup returns CDR1 SGHTA and CDR2 FQGNSA. This CDR3 spans 15 amino acids. Trimming cost V 5 bases and J 5 bases; bases outside gene matches: 9. CDR3 sequence: CASSLPGLAADEQYF. Written as DNA, the CDR3 is TGTGCCAGCAGCCTACCTGGACTAGCGGCCGACGAGCAGTACTTC.

The genes are TRBV29-1 and TRBJ2-6; D may be TRBD1 (5 bases). Trimming stripped 6 bases from V and 0 bases from J, with 9 bases between. In germline, CDR1 is SQVTM, CDR2 ANQGSEA. This CDR3 is 14 amino acids long. CDR3 protein: CSVPTGSGANVLTF. The CDR3 nucleotides are TGCAGCGTGCCCACAGGCTCTGGGGCCAACGTCCTGACTTTC.

This clonotype was recorded a few times. This sequence joins TRBV3-1 and TRBJ2-7, with no clear D. This CDR3 comprises 11 residues. The V and J ends lost 2 bases and 5 bases respectively, with 4 bases between them. Germline V gene sequence: CDR1 LGHDT, CDR2 YNNKEL (reference sequence). The CDR3 nucleotides read TGTGCCAGCAGCCAATTTAACGAGCAGTACTTC. Translated, it gives CASSQFNEQYF.

This clonotype was counted only a few times. In DNA form, the CDR3 reads TGTGCCAGCAGTTTGACTAGCCACGAGCAGTACTTC. Protein: CASSLTSHEQYF. The J gene is TRBJ2-7, the V gene TRBV2; TRBD2 agrees at 7 bases. Germline-derived CDR1 and CDR2 are SNHLY and FYNNEI. The CDR3 length is 12 residues. J was trimmed by 5 bases and V by 5 bases; bases with no gene match: 3. Combining the CDR3 with reference TRBV2 and TRBJ2-7 gives the whole variable domain EPEVTQTPSHQVTQMGQEVILRCVPISNHLYFYWYRQILGQKVEFLVSFYNNEISEKSEIFDDQFSVERPDGSNFTLKIRSTKLEDSAMYFCASSLTSHEQYFGPGTRLTVT.

The table lists this clonotype with many counts. The V call is TRBV7-9, the J call TRBJ2-1; 12 bases fit TRBD1. V lost 8 bases to trimming and J lost 6 bases; unmatched junction nucleotides: 14. Germline V gene data show CDR1 as SEHNR and CDR2 as FQNEAQ (reference sequence). The CDR3 consists of 17 residues. CDR3 DNA sequence: TGTGCCAGCGTCAGCGTCTCCGGGACAGGGGGCGGCAATGAGCAGTTCTTC. Amino acids: CASVSVSGTGGGNEQFF.

This clonotype was observed many times. The chain couples TRBV15 to TRBJ1-5, with D unresolved. CDR1 is LNHNV and CDR2 is YYDKDF in the germline V gene (reference sequence). Trimming removed 0 bases from V and 2 bases from J, with 14 bases in between. The CDR3 extends over 17 amino acids. CDR3 sequence (DNA): TGTGCCACCAGCAGAGATCGATCCGGGAACGGCAATCAGCCCCAGCATTTT. This translates into CATSRDRSGNGNQPQHF.

The genes are TRBV25-1 and TRBJ1-1, with 10 bases identical to TRBD1. The CDR3 totals 16 residues. Trimming took 1 base from V and 5 from J; bases not matched to a gene: 7. Germline-derived CDR1 and CDR2 are MGHDK and SYGVNS. The CDR3 here is CASSESLTGQGTEAFF. The CDR3 DNA is TGTGCCAGCAGTGAATCTTTAACGGGACAGGGGACTGAAGCTTTCTTT.

This clonotype was found many times. CDR3 sequence reads: CASNSPGGPALEAFF. CDR3 in DNA: TGTGCCAGTAACTCCCCCGGGGGTCCGGCCCTTGAAGCTTTCTTT. The rearrangement joins TRBV19 to TRBJ1-1; the D gene is possibly TRBD1 (5 bases). Trimming stripped 7 bases from V and 7 bases from J, with 22 bases between. CDR1 is LNHDA and CDR2 is SQIVND in the germline V gene (reference sequence). CDR3 length: 15 amino acids.